The 27 T cell receptor beta chains below all came from one sample that was sequenced in a study of CD8+ T cells in alopecia areata. Isolated RNA was reverse transcribed into cDNA used as the sequencing template. This table comes from immunoSEQ multiplex PCR, and its TCRdb copy is limited to in-frame clones, with some not included. The sample consists of about 200,000 clones, 50% to 60% of them appearing once. This specimen consisted of CD4+ T cells sorted from blood, obtained at week 0. The receptors were sampled from a human donor with alopecia areata.

V usage is TRBV5-1 and J usage is TRBJ1-1, with D possibly being TRBD1 (5 bases). Trimming stripped 4 bases from V and 11 bases from J, with 9 bases between. The CDR3 consists of 10 residues. CDR1 and CDR2 (germline): SGHRS, YFSETQ. CDR3 in amino acids: CASSTRDAFF. The DNA of the CDR3 is TGCGCCAGCAGCACCAGGGATGCTTTCTTT.

This clone showed up just once. J is TRBJ2-3 and V is TRBV30, with a weak D call TRBD1 (6 bases). V dropped 5 bases and J dropped 4 bases, with 16 bases sitting between them. CDR3 length: 14 amino acids. Germline CDR1 is GTSNPN and CDR2 is SVGIG (reference sequence). CDR3 amino acids: CAWERTAGPDTQYF. CDR3 nucleotide sequence: TGTGCCTGGGAGAGGACAGCCGGCCCAGATACGCAGTATTTT.

The chain combines TRBV30 with TRBJ2-7, with D possibly being TRBD2 (5 bases). Germline V gives CDR1 GTSNPN, CDR2 SVGIG (reference sequence). This CDR3 has 13 residues. Between the trimmed V and J ends, which lost 4 bases and 3 bases, there was a span of 13 bases. The chain's CDR3 is CAWMVAWSYEQYF. The CDR3 nucleotides are TGTGCCTGGATGGTAGCGTGGAGCTACGAGCAGTACTTC.

J is TRBJ2-5 and V is TRBV27; no reliable D call. CDR1 MNHEY and CDR2 SMNVEV come from the germline V gene (reference sequence). This CDR3 is 15 amino acids long. Trimming pared 5 bases from V and 2 bases from J, leaving 15 bases between. CDR3 in amino acids: CASSPLRMGQETQYF. The CDR3 region has the DNA TGTGCCAGCAGTCCCTTAAGGATGGGGCAAGAGACCCAGTACTTC.

This clone was detected a few times. J is TRBJ2-5 and V is TRBV19, with a weak D call TRBD2 (6 bases). The CDR3 has 12 amino acids. V was trimmed by 8 bases and J by 5 bases, leaving 12 bases between them. CDR1 and CDR2 from the germline V gene are LNHDA and SQIVND (reference sequence). This CDR3 is CASGTWRETQYF. The CDR3 nucleotides read TGTGCCAGTGGGACTTGGAGGGAGACCCAGTACTTC.

V usage is TRBV30 and J usage is TRBJ2-4, with no clear D. Germline V gene lookup returns CDR1 GTSNPN and CDR2 SVGIG (reference sequence). Deletions cut 0 bases from V and 4 bases from J, with 10 bases between. The length of the CDR3 is 14 residues. The CDR3 region is CAWSVPLRKNIQYF. CDR3 nucleotide sequence: TGTGCCTGGAGTGTACCGTTGAGGAAAAACATTCAGTACTTC.

The rearrangement links TRBV29-1 to TRBJ1-1, with D perhaps matching TRBD1 (5 bases). Trimming cost V 4 bases and J 5 bases, with 11 bases left between them. The CDR3 has 12 amino acids. Germline V gene data show CDR1 as SQVTM and CDR2 as ANQGSEA. The CDR3 DNA follows: TGCAGCGTTGGACAGACGGGGACTGAAGCTTTCTTT. Its protein product is CSVGQTGTEAFF.

The chain recombines TRBV29-1 with TRBJ2-7; maybe TRBD2 (7 bases). Trimming pared 6 bases from V and 9 bases from J, leaving 15 bases between. Germline CDR1 is SQVTM and CDR2 is ANQGSEA. The CDR3 consists of 11 residues. The CDR3 loop is CSVLRGGVQYF. CDR3 DNA: TGCAGCGTCCTTAGAGGGGGGGTGCAGTACTTC.

The chain employs TRBV9 and TRBJ2-3; D could derive from TRBD1 or TRBD2 (5 bases each). Trimming pared 4 bases from V and 4 bases from J, leaving 28 bases between. CDR3 length: 19 amino acids. Germline lookup yields CDR1 SGDLS and CDR2 YYNGEE. CDR3 sequence reads: CASSPAWGSSSLAADTQYF. Here the CDR3 DNA reads TGTGCCAGCAGCCCCGCCTGGGGGTCGTCGTCCCTCGCGGCAGATACGCAGTATTTT.

This clone appeared a few times. The rearrangement joins TRBV10-3 to TRBJ2-3, with 7 bases fitting TRBD1. CDR1 is ENHRY, CDR2 SYGVKD, per germline. The CDR3 spans 15 residues. V lost 3 bases to trimming and J lost 3 bases; unmatched junction nucleotides: 6. CDR3 coding DNA: TGTGCCATCAGTGATGTGGGCAGGGGGACAGATACGCAGTATTTT. This sequence encodes CAISDVGRGTDTQYF.

Only a few counts were recorded for this clone. The rearrangement links TRBV14 to TRBJ2-1, with 9 bases lining up with TRBD2. The CDR3 has 13 amino acids. Germline assignment: CDR1 SGHDN and CDR2 FVKESK. Losses at the gene ends were 4 bases for V and 6 bases for J; bases not matched to a gene: 1. The CDR3 bases are TGTGCCAGCAGCCTGGGACTAGCCAATGAGCAGTTCTTC. Translating gives CASSLGLANEQFF.

This chain links TRBV4-1 with TRBJ2-1; no firm D call. Germline V gene sequence: CDR1 MGHRA, CDR2 YSYEKL. V lost 1 base and J 13 bases, leaving 14 bases between the germline ends. This CDR3 comprises 13 residues. The CDR3 protein is CASSQVEVGVQFF. DNA of the CDR3: TGCGCCAGCAGCCAAGTCGAGGTTGGGGTTCAGTTCTTC.

The chain recombines TRBV6-1 with TRBJ2-6, with D unclear. This CDR3 has 14 residues. Germline CDR1 reads MNHNS; CDR2 reads SASEGT. Trimming took 2 bases from V and 2 from J, leaving 4 bases between them. The CDR3: CASSETAGANVLTF. For the CDR3, the DNA is TGTGCCAGCAGTGAAACGGCTGGGGCCAACGTCCTGACTTTC.

CDR3 nucleotides: TGTGCCAGCAGTGAATCGGATAGGTCCAATGAAAAACTGTTTTTT. This gives the protein CASSESDRSNEKLFF. The V and J genes are TRBV25-1 and TRBJ1-4, with no clear D. V lost 1 base and J lost 5, with 11 bases in between. Germline lookup yields CDR1 MGHDK and CDR2 SYGVNS. The CDR3 runs to 15 residues.

This clone was counted a few times. The chain recombines TRBV4-1 with TRBJ2-7; possibly TRBD2 for D (5 bases). The CDR3 spans 15 residues. Germline values: CDR1 MGHRA, CDR2 YSYEKL. V lost 0 bases and J lost 3, with 12 bases in between. The CDR3 is CASSQEGTRFYEQYF. CDR3 in DNA: TGCGCCAGCAGCCAAGAAGGTACTAGGTTCTACGAGCAGTACTTC.

This chain joins TRBV6-5 and TRBJ2-5; no definite D call. V shed 4 bases and J shed 5 bases, with 17 bases lying between them. The CDR3 length is 15 residues. Germline values: CDR1 MNHEY, CDR2 SVGAGI. CDR3 protein: CASSSTSEARETQYF. The CDR3, as DNA: TGTGCCAGCAGTTCTACTTCTGAGGCCCGTGAGACCCAGTACTTC.

The CDR3: CASSLGGSADEQFF. CDR3 nucleotides: TGTGCCAGCAGCTTAGGGGGGAGTGCGGATGAGCAGTTCTTC. The chain joins TRBV7-3 to TRBJ2-1; weak D call: TRBD2 (6 bases). The CDR3 covers 14 residues. Germline V lookup: CDR1 SGHTA, CDR2 FQGTGA. The V end was cut by 2 bases, the J end by 8 bases, with 13 bases between. The whole variable domain, filled in from reference TRBV7-3 and TRBJ2-1, reads GAGVSQTPSNKVTEKGKYVELRCDPISGHTALYWYRQSLGQGPEFLIYFQGTGAADDSGLPNDRFFAVRPEGSVSTLKIQRTERGDSAVYLCASSLGGSADEQFFGPGTRLTVL.

V usage is TRBV25-1 and J usage is TRBJ1-4; D is uncertain. This CDR3 is built from 16 residues. Trimming took off 1 base at V and 5 bases at J, with 14 bases between the two ends. Per the germline V gene, CDR1 is MGHDK and CDR2 is SYGVNS. DNA for the CDR3: TGTGCCAGCAGTGAATTCTCCCGGACGGGGAATGAAAAACTGTTTTTT. Its protein product is CASSEFSRTGNEKLFF. The full variable domain, in which reference TRBV25-1 and TRBJ1-4 provide the parts outside the CDR3, is EADIYQTPRYLVIGTGKKITLECSQTMGHDKMYWYQQDPGMELHLIHYSYGVNSTEKGDLSSESTVSRIRTEHFPLTLESARPSHTSQYLCASSEFSRTGNEKLFFGSGTQLSVL.

This clone was picked up a small number of times. The rearrangement links TRBV18 to TRBJ1-1; 10 nucleotides line up with TRBD1. Germline lookup yields CDR1 KGHSH and CDR2 LQKENI. The CDR3 covers 16 residues. The trim removed 1 base at V and 1 base at J, leaving 3 bases unmatched. The CDR3 nucleotides are TGTGCCAGCTCACCACGAAGGACAGGGGGGAACACTGAAGCTTTCTTT. This codes for CASSPRRTGGNTEAFF.

The chain combines TRBV5-4 with TRBJ1-3; D is unresolved. Trimming removed 4 bases from V and 2 bases from J, with 7 bases in between. The germline V gene has CDR1 SGHNT and CDR2 YYREEE (reference sequence). The CDR3 spans 13 residues. The CDR3 is CASSRTAGNTIYF. In DNA, the CDR3 is TGTGCCAGCAGCCGGACCGCTGGAAACACCATATATTTT.

The chain has TRBV7-9 and TRBJ1-1; TRBD1 might be the D (6 bases). CDR1 is SEHNR and CDR2 is FQNEAQ in the germline V gene (reference sequence). V lost 1 base and J 5 bases, leaving 11 bases between the germline ends. CDR3 length equals 14 residues. CDR3 amino acids: CASSLVGRGTEAFF. CDR3 sequence (DNA): TGTGCCAGCAGCTTAGTGGGGAGGGGGACTGAAGCTTTCTTT.

This clone was counted a few times. The sample contains more than one DNA sequence encoding this CDR3. This chain joins TRBV27 and TRBJ1-5; D ambiguous. Germline loops: CDR1 MNHEY, CDR2 SMNVEV (reference sequence). The V end lost 3 bases, the J end lost 0 bases, and 6 bases lay between the germline ends. This CDR3 has 14 residues. CDR3: CASSLGYSNQPQHF. DNA of the CDR3: TGTGCCAGCAGTTTGGGATATAGCAATCAGCCCCAGCATTTT.

The chain combines TRBV10-3 with TRBJ2-6, with a possible D match to TRBD1 (6 bases). The V gene's germline CDR1 is ENHRY and CDR2 SYGVKD. This CDR3 is 16 amino acids long. V was clipped by 3 bases and J by 2 bases, with 11 bases between them. The CDR3 is CAISDPGAPGANVLTF. The CDR3 bases are TGTGCCATCAGTGACCCAGGGGCTCCTGGGGCCAACGTCCTGACTTTC.

V is TRBV6-5 and J is TRBJ2-5, with 10 bases matching TRBD2. The CDR3 runs to 14 residues. Trimming took 4 bases from V and 5 from J; bases not matched to a gene: 4. Looked up from germline, CDR1 is MNHEY and CDR2 is SVGAGI. The CDR3 reads CASSSLAGEETQYF. CDR3 DNA sequence: TGTGCCAGCAGTTCTCTAGCGGGGGAGGAGACCCAGTACTTC.

This clone came up once. The CDR3 nucleotides read TGTGCCAGCAGCCTACGGACTAGCGGGAGCCGGGAGCTGTTTTTT. Encoded protein: CASSLRTSGSRELFF. This rearrangement joins TRBV11-2 to TRBJ2-2, with TRBD2 identical over 13 bases. CDR1 is SGHAT and CDR2 is FQNNGV in the germline V gene. Germline trimming cut 5 bases from V and 9 bases from J; bases unmatched to any gene: 6. The CDR3 has 15 amino acids.

The chain combines TRBV5-5 with TRBJ1-2; possible D gene TRBD1, 5 bases. V lost 3 bases and J lost 2, with 5 bases in between. The CDR3 covers 12 residues. The germline V gene has CDR1 SGHKS and CDR2 YYEKEE (reference sequence). The CDR3 protein is CASSWDNYGYTF. CDR3 nucleotide sequence: TGTGCCAGCAGCTGGGACAACTATGGCTACACCTTC.

V and J are TRBV10-1 and TRBJ2-7, with D possibly matching TRBD1 (6 bases). The CDR3 sequence is 13 residues long. CDR1 and CDR2 from the germline V gene are WNHNN and SYGVQD (reference sequence). V lost 5 bases and J 5 bases, leaving 13 bases between the germline ends. As DNA, the CDR3 is TGCGCCAGCAGTTCTGGACAGTTGAACGAGCAGTACTTC. As protein: CASSSGQLNEQYF.